This T cell receptor (beta chain) was identified during a study of vaccination and CD4 T cells after COVID-19. Study background: A median of approximately 100 days (range 35 to 161) separated diagnosis from post-COVID sampling. Overlapping spike peptides of SARS-CoV-2, HCoV-NL63, HCoV-OC43 and HCoV-229E stimulated the cells. Study findings and constraints: Data came from relatively few convalescent patients and lacked early post-infection timepoints.

Treatment in this sample: roughly ten-day PBMC culture with coronavirus spike peptide pools or control peptides (ViraFEST assay). This clonotype was detected only a few times. The antigen is not known. The Oncomine TCR Beta short-read assay was what sequenced the DNA obtained from cultured CD4+ T cells. TCRdb re-called the PCR reads with MiXCR, one entry per CDR3 protein. Of some 13,000 distinct CDR3 sequences listed, about 28% are singletons. The sequence was obtained from a human donor with COVID-19. The sample comprised cultured CD4+ T cells from blood.

The CDR3, as DNA: TGTGCCAGCAGTTCTGCCGCGACGGGGACATCCTACGAGCAGTACTTC. Translation gives CASSSAATGTSYEQYF. The chain uses TRBV28 and TRBJ2-7; tentatively, D is TRBD1 (6 bases). Trimming pared 4 bases from V and 1 base from J, leaving 17 bases between. Germline V CDR1 and CDR2: MDHEN, SYDVKM. This CDR3 is built from 16 residues.